This T cell receptor beta chain is drawn from a study of T cell changes during pregnancy in multiple sclerosis. Measured with immunoSEQ multiplex PCR; TCRdb has only the in-frame clones, and not every one. Altogether some 28,000 clones are present, around 89% being singletons, with the ten largest covering 3% to 3.5%. This clone was seen a single time. The CDR3 sequence is 15 residues long. Per the germline V gene, CDR1 is MDHEN and CDR2 is SYDVKM. The ends were cut back, 1 base at V and 3 bases at J, with 10 bases in the middle. The chain couples TRBV28 to TRBJ1-5, with D possibly TRBD1 on 5 matching bases. The starting material was CD4+ T cells from peripheral blood mononuclear cells, obtained in the first trimester of pregnancy. The TCR comes from a female donor in good health, enrolled as a control in a pregnancy study. The CDR3 coding sequence is TGTGCCAGCAGTTTATCTCGGGGGAACAATCAGCCCCAGCATTTT. It encodes CASSLSRGNNQPQHF. The full variable domain, in which reference TRBV28 and TRBJ1-5 provide the parts outside the CDR3, is DVKVTQSSRYLVKRTGEKVFLECVQDMDHENMFWYRQDPGLGLRLIYFSYDVKMKEKGDIPEGYSVSREKKERFSLILESASTNQTSMYLCASSLSRGNNQPQHFGDGTRLSIL.